The 13 T cell receptor beta chains below were found in one sample sequenced in a study of chemoradiotherapy in HPV16-positive cancers. Method: immunoSEQ multiplex PCR; TCRdb's copy keeps in-frame clones and lacks some. The sample carries roughly 7,300 clones, 85% to 90% recorded once. The sample was taken from a patient who underwent chemoradiotherapy. The source is a human donor with HPV-associated anogenital cancer.

The CDR3 region is CATRSTGELFF. The DNA of the CDR3 is TGTGCCACCCGCAGCACCGGGGAGCTGTTTTTT. The genes are TRBV25-1 and TRBJ2-2; no reliable D call. The germline V gene has CDR1 MGHDK and CDR2 SYGVNS. The CDR3 consists of 11 residues. Trimming took 10 bases from V and 4 from J, leaving 7 bases between them.

The gene calls are TRBV27 and TRBJ2-2; TRBD1 matches at 10 bases. Germline V gene sequence: CDR1 MNHEY, CDR2 SMNVEV (reference sequence). The CDR3 has 15 residues. V dropped 9 bases and J dropped 5; count of bases not matched to a gene: 9. CDR3 sequence (DNA): TGTGCCAGTGGACCGGGACAGGGGAGGACCGGGGAGCTGTTTTTT. It codes for CASGPGQGRTGELFF.

The chain couples TRBV6-5 to TRBJ1-2, with 12 positions matching TRBD1. J was trimmed by 7 bases and V by 1 base; bases with no gene match: 4. Germline CDR1 reads MNHEY; CDR2 reads SVGAGI. This CDR3 has 15 residues. This chain's CDR3 is CASSYLGQGASGYTF. The CDR3 DNA sequence: TGTGCCAGCAGTTACTTGGGACAGGGGGCGTCTGGCTACACCTTC.

This clone was seen a handful of times. The rearrangement joins TRBV25-1 to TRBJ2-3; 7 bases map to TRBD2. Losses at the gene ends were 6 bases for V and 0 bases for J; bases not matched to a gene: 6. This CDR3 is built from 15 residues. Germline V CDR1 and CDR2: MGHDK, SYGVNS. In DNA, the CDR3 is TGTGCCAGCAGCGGTACTAGCGCGAGCACAGATACGCAGTATTTT. Protein: CASSGTSASTDTQYF.

V usage is TRBV7-8 and J usage is TRBJ2-1; D gene ambiguous. V lost 3 bases and J lost 7, with 4 bases in between. Germline V CDR1 and CDR2: SGHVS, FQNEAQ. The CDR3 is 11 residues long. CDR3 DNA: TGTGCCAGCAGCTTTCGAAATGAGCAGTTCTTC. Amino acid sequence: CASSFRNEQFF.

V usage is TRBV6-6 and J usage is TRBJ2-1; 8 bases agree with TRBD2. The trim removed 0 bases at V and 7 bases at J, leaving 5 bases unmatched. This CDR3 contains 15 residues. The germline V gene has CDR1 MNHNY and CDR2 SVGAGI (reference sequence). CDR3 sequence (DNA): TGTGCCAGCAGTTACTCAGCGGGAGTATCGAATGAGCAGTTCTTC. This gives the protein CASSYSAGVSNEQFF.

The J gene is TRBJ1-4, the V gene TRBV10-3, with no clear D. V was cut by 4 bases and J by 7 bases, with 10 bases left in between. Germline V gives CDR1 ENHRY, CDR2 SYGVKD. The CDR3 is made up of 13 amino acids. The CDR3 bases are TGTGCCATCAGTGGTTCCGCGGGTGAAAAACTGTTTTTT. Residues: CAISGSAGEKLFF.

This chain connects TRBV10-2 to TRBJ2-2, with a weak D call TRBD1 (5 bases). The CDR3 is 12 residues long. Deletions cut 6 bases from V and 5 bases from J, with 7 bases between. Germline loops: CDR1 WSHSY, CDR2 SAAADI. CDR3 sequence reads: CASRQGTGELFF. The CDR3 bases are TGCGCCAGCAGGCAGGGAACCGGGGAGCTGTTTTTT.

V and J are TRBV6-5 and TRBJ1-1, with TRBD1 identical over 7 bases. The CDR3 loop spans 15 amino acids. Germline CDR1 MNHEY, CDR2 SVGAGI. Trimming removed 5 bases from V and 6 bases from J; junction bases left unmatched: 12. Written as DNA, the CDR3 is TGTGCCAGCAGTAGGAAACAGGGGTTTTCCTCTGAAGCTTTCTTT. Protein sequence: CASSRKQGFSSEAFF.

This clone has only one observation. This chain links TRBV7-8 with TRBJ1-5; D gene uncertain. CDR1 and CDR2 from the germline V gene are SGHVS and FQNEAQ. The V end lost 1 base, the J end lost 0 bases, and 10 bases lay between the germline ends. This CDR3 region has 16 residues. The CDR3 DNA is TGTGCCAGCAGCTTAGGTGCGGCCTATAGCAATCAGCCCCAGCATTTT. Translating gives CASSLGAAYSNQPQHF.

The V gene is TRBV7-2, the J gene TRBJ2-3; the match to TRBD2 covers 11 bases. The V gene end was trimmed by 5 bases and the J gene end by 9 bases; junction bases not matched to a gene: 10. Looked up from germline, CDR1 is SGHTA and CDR2 is FQGNSA. The CDR3 is 15 amino acids. DNA of the CDR3: TGTGCCAGCAGCCTCAACCCGACTAGCGGGACGACGCAGTATTTT. It encodes CASSLNPTSGTTQYF.

This clone was picked up one time. This rearrangement joins TRBV30 to TRBJ2-1; 7 bases fit TRBD1. Germline-derived CDR1 and CDR2 are GTSNPN and SVGIG (reference sequence). The CDR3 is 15 amino acids. Unmatched junction bases numbered 6, after V lost 4 bases and J lost 0 bases. The CDR3 is CAWTGGEVSYNEQFF. DNA of the CDR3: TGTGCCTGGACAGGGGGAGAAGTCTCCTACAATGAGCAGTTCTTC. The variable domain in full, with the rest retrieved from reference TRBV30 and TRBJ2-1, is SQTIHQWPATLVQPVGSPLSLECTVEGTSNPNLYWYRQAAGRGLQLLFYSVGIGQISSEVPQNLSASRPQDRQFILSSKKLLLSDSGFYLCAWTGGEVSYNEQFFGPGTRLTVL.

The genes are TRBV25-1 and TRBJ2-2, with D possibly being TRBD1 or TRBD2 (5 bases each). V lost 8 bases and J lost 4, with 14 bases in between. The germline CDR1 and CDR2 sequences are MGHDK and SYGVNS. The CDR3 is 14 amino acids. In DNA, the CDR3 is TGTGCCAGCCAAGGGGACGGACCCACCGGGGAGCTGTTTTTT. Its protein is CASQGDGPTGELFF.